Listed below are T cell receptor beta chains from one sample, sequenced in a study of PD-L1 blockade in urothelial cancer. The protocol was immunoSEQ multiplex PCR, while the TCRdb copy is restricted to in-frame clones and leaves out a portion. This sample has 85,000 to 90,000 clones; roughly 90% occur once, and the top ten carry about 0.89%. The material was PBMCs, obtained around atezolizumab (anti-PD-L1) treatment. These receptors all stem from a woman at least 80 years old with urothelial cancer. Both conserved end residues are part of each CDR3. The D gene is left open where the match is weak. Clone size is stated in some rows and not others, as once, few, many or a class when expanded.

TRBJ2-3,TRBD1,TRBV5-4,-,CASSQLGTGTDTQYF,TGTGCCAGCAGTCAGCTTGGGACAGGGACAGATACGCAGTATTTT
TRBJ2-1,-,TRBV7-6,-,CASSLAPTSNEQFF,TGTGCCAGCAGCTTAGCCCCGACTAGCAATGAGCAGTTCTTC
TRBJ2-1,-,TRBV15,-,CATSREAPGEQFF,TGTGCCACCAGCAGAGAAGCGCCGGGGGAGCAGTTCTTC
TRBJ1-2,TRBD1,TRBV19,few,CVQRGRWYGYTF,TGTGTTCAGAGGGGGCGTTGGTATGGCTACACCTTC
TRBJ2-1,TRBD2,TRBV28,-,CASSLWTSGNNEQFF,TGTGCCAGCAGTTTGTGGACTAGCGGGAACAATGAGCAGTTCTTC
TRBJ2-5,-,TRBV7-3,-,CASSLSFQETQYF,TGTGCCAGCAGCTTGTCCTTCCAAGAGACCCAGTACTTC
TRBJ1-1,-,TRBV2,-,CASSYSQGSGAFF,TGTGCCAGCAGTTATTCACAGGGCTCTGGAGCTTTCTTT
TRBJ2-1,TRBD2,TRBV19,-,CASSRAGLARTSPYNEQFF,TGTGCCAGTAGTCGGGCGGGACTAGCGAGAACCAGCCCTTACAATGAGCAGTTCTTC
TRBJ1-5,TRBD1,TRBV19,-,CASRTGQGEGHGQPQHF,TGTGCCAGTAGAACAGGACAGGGGGAGGGTCACGGTCAGCCCCAGCATTTT
TRBJ2-2,-,TRBV19,-,CASSIVPSYTGELFF,TGTGCCAGTAGTATAGTTCCCAGTTACACCGGGGAGCTGTTTTTT
TRBJ2-7,-,TRBV2,-,CASSEPAGSYEQYF,TGTGCCAGCAGTGAACCGGCGGGTTCCTACGAGCAGTACTTC
TRBJ2-3,-,TRBV6-1,-,CASSDGLTDTQYF,TGTGCCAGCAGTGATGGGCTCACAGATACGCAGTATTTT
TRBJ2-3,TRBD2,TRBV28,once,CASSPSLAGATDTQYF,TGTGCCAGCAGTCCGTCACTAGCGGGAGCCACAGATACGCAGTATTTT
TRBJ2-7,-,TRBV7-6,once,CASSSSSYEQYF,TGTGCCAGCAGCTCGTCTAGTTACGAGCAGTACTTC
TRBJ2-3,TRBD2,TRBV19,-,CASSKGGLAGGPGTDTQYF,TGTGCCAGTAGTAAAGGCGGACTAGCGGGAGGGCCTGGAACAGATACGCAGTATTTT
TRBJ1-3,-,TRBV21-1,-,CAGIRGVPGNTIYF,TGTGCCGGAATCAGGGGAGTCCCTGGAAACACCATATATTTT
TRBJ1-5,-,TRBV6-1,-,CASSEGTGSRYQPQHF,TGTGCCAGCAGTGAAGGAACAGGTTCGCGCTATCAGCCCCAGCATTTT
TRBJ1-2,-,TRBV7-9,-,CASSFSSAYGYTF,TGTGCCAGCAGCTTTTCCAGCGCCTATGGCTACACCTTC
TRBJ2-5,TRBD1,TRBV5-1,-,CASSPSADREETQYF,TGCGCCAGCAGTCCGTCAGCTGACAGGGAGGAGACCCAGTACTTC
TRBJ1-5,-,TRBV7-9,-,CASSSRQARGPQHF,TGTGCCAGCAGCTCCAGACAGGCCCGAGGGCCCCAGCATTTT
TRBJ2-2,-,TRBV4-2,-,CASSQEGANTGELFF,TGTGCCAGCAGCCAAGAGGGCGCGAACACCGGGGAGCTGTTTTTT
TRBJ2-5,TRBD1,TRBV4-1,-,CASSQDGTGEEETQYF,TGCGCCAGCAGCCAAGATGGGACAGGGGAAGAGGAGACCCAGTACTTC
TRBJ2-7,TRBD2,TRBV5-1,-,CASSLGLSTSGIYEQYF,TGCGCCAGCAGCTTGGGTCTTTCGACTAGCGGAATCTACGAGCAGTACTTC
TRBJ1-1,TRBD1,TRBV6-1,-,CASRQGQGAEAFF,TGTGCCAGCAGGCAGGGGCAGGGGGCTGAAGCTTTCTTT
TRBJ1-2,-,TRBV28,-,CASSGPQRATNYGYTF,TGTGCCAGCAGTGGACCGCAGCGGGCTACTAACTATGGCTACACCTTC
TRBJ2-3,TRBD2,TRBV5-1,few,CASSLEGTSGQGGF,TGCGCCAGCAGCTTGGAAGGGACTAGCGGGCAGGGTGGTTTT
TRBJ1-1,TRBD1,TRBV11-2,-,CASRQDRGGTEAFF,TGTGCCAGCCGACAAGACAGGGGAGGGACTGAAGCTTTCTTT
TRBJ2-2,TRBD1,TRBV2,-,CASSERWTGVGTGELFF,TGTGCCAGCAGTGAACGTTGGACAGGGGTAGGGACCGGGGAGCTGTTTTTT
TRBJ1-5,TRBD1,TRBV5-1,once,CASSFGQGENQPQHF,TGCGCCAGCAGCTTTGGACAGGGAGAAAATCAGCCCCAGCATTTT
TRBJ1-5,-,TRBV30,-,CAWSVGGNSNQPQHF,TGTGCCTGGAGTGTGGGAGGGAATAGCAATCAGCCCCAGCATTTT
TRBJ1-2,-,TRBV5-6,-,CASRAGFGYGYTF,TGTGCCAGCAGGGCAGGGTTCGGCTATGGCTACACCTTC
TRBJ1-3,TRBD1,TRBV29-1,-,CSVDLTGSGNTIYF,TGCAGCGTTGACCTGACAGGGTCTGGAAACACCATATATTTT
TRBJ1-2,TRBD1,TRBV7-2,-,CASSLVMGQGGGYTF,TGTGCCAGCAGCTTAGTTATGGGACAGGGCGGTGGCTACACCTTC
TRBJ1-1,-,TRBV5-1,once,CASSPGGNTEAFF,TGCGCCAGCAGCCCAGGAGGGAACACTGAAGCTTTCTTT
TRBJ2-3,TRBD2,TRBV6-1,once,CASSARVSRRETDTQYF,TGTGCCAGCAGTGCGAGGGTCTCACGGCGGGAGACAGATACGCAGTATTTT
TRBJ1-2,-,TRBV27,-,CASSLSQGYYGYTF,TGTGCCAGCAGTTTATCGCAGGGGTACTATGGCTACACCTTC
TRBJ2-1,TRBD2,TRBV11-2,once,CASSLDRLAAQNEQFF,TGTGCCAGCAGCTTAGATCGGCTAGCGGCCCAAAATGAGCAGTTCTTC
TRBJ2-3,-,TRBV10-3,-,CATAANREADTQYF,TGTGCCACAGCCGCAAATAGGGAGGCAGATACGCAGTATTTT
TRBJ2-6,-,TRBV10-3,-,CATAAGAGANVLTF,TGTGCCACAGCAGCAGGGGCCGGGGCCAACGTCCTGACTTTC